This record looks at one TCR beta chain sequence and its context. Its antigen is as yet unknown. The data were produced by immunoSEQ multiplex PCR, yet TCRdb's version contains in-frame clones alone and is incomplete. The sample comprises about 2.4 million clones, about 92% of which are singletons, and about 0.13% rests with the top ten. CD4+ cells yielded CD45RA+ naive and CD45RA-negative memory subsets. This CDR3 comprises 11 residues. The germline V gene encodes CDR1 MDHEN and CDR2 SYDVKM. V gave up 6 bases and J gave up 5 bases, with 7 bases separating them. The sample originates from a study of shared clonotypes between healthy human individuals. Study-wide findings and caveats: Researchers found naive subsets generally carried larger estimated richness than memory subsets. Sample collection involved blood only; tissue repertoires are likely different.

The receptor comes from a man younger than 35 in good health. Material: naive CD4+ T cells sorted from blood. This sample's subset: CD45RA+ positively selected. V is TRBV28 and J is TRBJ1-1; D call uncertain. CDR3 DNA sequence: TGTGCCAGCAGCCAGCCGACTGAAGCTTTCTTT. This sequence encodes CASSQPTEAFF.